The following is a TCR beta chain sequence with its context. This clonotype occurred many times. The antigen this receptor binds is unknown. No base quality information exists; no much larger clone differs at one position. Library method: multiplex PCR. Sequencing instrument: Illumina HiSeq 4000. TCR beta libraries were built with iRepertoire HTBI primers and Arm-PCR amplification of CDR3 regions. Gel purification was performed on PCR products prior to sequencing. Turning to the authors' computational methods: Gene usage analysis of CDR3 amino acid clonotypes relied on the roughly 64 TRBV and about 15 TRBJ segments identified across samples. Filtered high-quality paired reads were merged into contigs using COPE and FqMerger. Contigs were aligned with BLAST to IMGT TRBV, TRBD and TRBJ reference genes, and CDR3 was defined per IMGT. Clonotypes above 0.1% frequency were classified as highly expanded clones. Repertoire diversity was measured by Shannon entropy, and V-J evenness by the Gini coefficient. A clonotype was considered public if more than one individual shared it. The public sequencing data were trimmed at Q25 with fastp and processed into clonotypes with MiXCR by TCRdb, which kept only in-frame beta chains. Entries that share a CDR3 protein sequence are merged under the most common genes and DNA. The V and J calls here are based on TCRdb, not the publication. Within this sample are 620,000 or so distinct CDR3 sequences, with under 20% of them counted one time only. The ten largest account for under 20% of the sample.

The germline V gene supplies CDR1 MNHNS and CDR2 SASEGT. The CDR3 holds 14 amino acids from the cysteine to the phenylalanine. Only the CDR3 part of the read is kept: 42 bases, read in frame from the first base. At the junction V is shortened by 6 bases and J by 8 bases; bases outside the gene matches: 11. This sample was included in a study of regulatory T cells in long-lasting Graves disease (dated by TCRdb to 2020 to 2023). Looking at the study overall: Patients with newly diagnosed Graves' disease had been on antithyroid drugs for under 3 months. The study took place in China and was registered as a clinical trial. Patients with persistent Graves' disease were compared with patients with newly diagnosed Graves' disease using TCR sequencing and RNA sequencing of peripheral blood. TCR sequencing covered some 13 persistent and approximately 20 newly diagnosed Graves' disease patients, around 35 samples in total. General findings and caveats noted by the study authors: Because the primary lesion, thyroid tissue, could not be accessed, the study looked at peripheral blood alone. Compared with newly diagnosed patients, persistent Graves' disease patients had lower TCR Shannon entropy and fewer highly expanded clones, which suggests clonal expansion. Persistent disease showed preferential use of TRBV28, TRBJ1-2 and TRBJ2-5, whereas newly diagnosed disease favored TRBV20-1 and TRBJ2-1. The authors noted that the small sample size was a limitation that may lower accuracy. A larger number of public clonotypes was shared among persistent patients (more than 2,500) than among newly diagnosed patients (around 890). Sequencing and analysis were restricted to the TCR beta chain.

The time point tag for this specimen amounts to: newly diagnosed GD, antithyroid drugs for less than 3 months. RNA was extracted from PBMCs in TRIzol for both TCR sequencing and RNA sequencing. The diagnosis of Graves' disease was made according to American Thyroid Association guidelines. Patients for the study were recruited at an endocrinology department in Xi'an, China. Each patient gave around 9.2 milliliters of peripheral blood, collected in an EDTA anticoagulant tube. PBMCs were isolated by Ficoll Paque Plus density gradient separation without further T cell sorting. An Agilent 2100 Bioanalyzer and agarose gel were used to check RNA quality, while a NanoDrop 2000 measured RNA concentration. A further study also used this sample, focusing on T cells in Graves' hyperthyroidism and ophthalmopathy. As the second publication notes: Stable Graves' hyperthyroidism was defined as the absence of progression to ophthalmopathy over 18 months of follow-up. The hyperthyroidism patients were between 18 and 65 years old and newly diagnosed, with a disease duration of less than 2 months. Patients with uncontrolled infections, other autoimmune diseases, pregnancy or lactation were excluded. Diagnoses relied on clinical symptoms, serum thyroxine and TRAb, thyroid ultrasound and orbital computed tomography. The TCR CDR3 was subjected to a first round of RT-PCR using the HTBI primer set and the Qiagen OneStep RT-PCR kit. Blood samples also contained most of the expanded thyroid clonotypes (frequency above 0.001), which suggests that blood repertoires may reflect thyroid immune responses. A 13 V-J signature model separated ophthalmopathy from stable hyperthyroidism, with just over 85% sensitivity and 81.08% specificity in cross-validation and 80%/75% in testing. In validation, the model predicted progression to ophthalmopathy with around 71% sensitivity and approximately 74% specificity, a median of approximately 6.5 months before onset. A discovery cohort of about a hundred patients, 43 with Graves' ophthalmopathy and approximately 55 with stable Graves' hyperthyroidism, was used to find distinguishing TCR V-J signatures. An independent validation cohort of fewer than 20 hyperthyroidism patients and over 15 patients who later progressed to ophthalmopathy tested prospective prediction of ophthalmopathy. The 100 discovery patients were randomly split 7:3 into training and test sets. In roughly six Graves' hyperthyroidism patients, the study also compared T-cell repertoires from thyroid tissue with T-cell repertoires from blood. After blood sampling, hyperthyroidism patients were treated with methimazole at a starting dose of 30 mg daily, and ophthalmopathy patients were treated with high-dose intravenous methylprednisolone. The libraries were constructed in a second round of multiplex PCR and then size-selected and purified. Libraries were sequenced paired-end with 100 bp reads on an Illumina HiSeq2000. SOAPnuke was used to process the raw data, throwing out any read that contained adapters or uncalled bases, had a mean Phred below 15, or lacked an exact constant-primer or identifier match. High-quality paired reads were merged using COPE v1.2.5, and each unique nucleotide sequence was defined as a clonotype. Clonotypes were aligned to IMGT TRBV, TRBD and TRBJ reference segments using MiTCR v1.1. Analysis was restricted to V-J combinations with a frequency above 0.0001, which covered 99.2% of repertoires. The TCS score was defined as F50 (clonal expansion) divided by E x V (chaos), with BLOSUM62-based TCRdist calculated between CDR3 peptides within each V-J. Welch's t-statistics and random forest reduced just over 500 V-J features to fewer than 15, which were used in a naive Bayes classifier (R e1071). Sample size was not statistically predetermined, and blinding of investigators to group allocation was not performed. According to the paper, TCR Vbeta CDR3 sequencing was carried out on 135 peripheral blood samples, which came from fewer than 50 ophthalmopathy, 70 to 80 hyperthyroidism and some 17 progressor patients.

The chain is made from TRBV6-1 and TRBJ2-3; TRBD1 aligns with 7 central bases. The clonotype originates from a woman in her 30s with Graves disease. Donor details come from another sample of the same person, matched by shared clones. The sample was peripheral blood mononuclear cells (PBMCs), taken at new diagnosis, from a patient treated with antithyroid drugs. The CDR3: CASSLTGARPTQYF. At the DNA level, the sequence is TGTGCCAGCAGCCTTACAGGGGCCCGTCCTACGCAGTATTTT.